The 20 T cell receptor beta chains below come from one sample, sequenced in a study of CD8 T cells in ankylosing spondylitis. From the 5' RACE reads, TCRdb called clonotypes with MiXCR, one entry per CDR3 protein. The data show some 180,000 distinct CDR3 sequences, 18% seen once. The source material was blood, either unsorted or a sorted T cell fraction (not recorded which). These receptors all come from a male donor under 35 with ankylosing spondylitis or in good health (not recorded which).

This clonotype was counted ten times or more. This sequence joins TRBV10-3 and TRBJ1-2; a weak D match, TRBD1 (6 bases). Germline V lookup: CDR1 ENHRY, CDR2 SYGVKD. The CDR3 has 15 amino acids. V was clipped by 10 bases and J by 6 bases, with 24 bases between them. CDR3 nucleotide sequence: TGTGCCACCCGTATAGTACAGGGCTCGCGCGATGGCTACACCTTC. Translation gives CATRIVQGSRDGYTF.

V and J are TRBV5-4 and TRBJ1-2; D is ambiguous. Trimming removed 4 bases from V and 4 bases from J, with 11 bases in between. Germline assignment: CDR1 SGHNT and CDR2 YYREEE (reference sequence). The CDR3 covers 13 residues. CDR3 bases: TGTGCCAGCAGCGGCGGGGAGTTCTATGGCTACACCTTC. The encoded protein is CASSGGEFYGYTF.

In this sample, this clonotype turned up many times. V and J are TRBV27 and TRBJ2-1, with 8 bases that match TRBD2. J was trimmed by 4 bases and V by 5 bases; bases with no gene match: 4. Per the germline V gene, CDR1 is MNHEY and CDR2 is SMNVEV (reference sequence). The CDR3 spans 14 residues. CDR3 sequence (DNA): TGTGCCAGCAGTGGGACTAGGGAGTACAATGAGCAGTTCTTC. Translation gives CASSGTREYNEQFF.

This clonotype was seen repeatedly, ten times or more. The rearrangement joins TRBV4-1 to TRBJ2-1, with TRBD2 matching over 7 bases. Per the germline V gene, CDR1 is MGHRA and CDR2 is YSYEKL. The ends lost 1 base at V and 7 bases at J; junction bases unmatched: 7. The CDR3 is 15 amino acids. As DNA, the CDR3 is TGCGCCAGCAGCCAAGTGAGTCCTAGCGGAAATGAGCAGTTCTTC. This sequence encodes CASSQVSPSGNEQFF.

This clonotype has ten or more counts. The chain links TRBV5-4 to TRBJ2-5, with a possible D match to TRBD2 (7 bases). The germline V gene encodes CDR1 SGHNT and CDR2 YYREEE (reference sequence). V shed 1 base and J shed 5 bases, with 9 bases lying between them. This CDR3 region has 13 residues. The CDR3 DNA follows: TGTGCCAGCAGCTTGAAGGGGGGGGAGACCCAGTACTTC. Encoded protein: CASSLKGGETQYF.

The sample holds many counts of this clonotype. This chain uses TRBV5-1 with TRBJ2-3; no reliable D call. CDR3 size: 15 residues. The germline V and J ends were trimmed by 2 bases and 0 bases, with 10 bases remaining between them. Germline V gene sequence: CDR1 SGHRS, CDR2 YFSETQ. CDR3: CASSFDGTSTDTQYF. The CDR3 bases are TGCGCCAGCAGCTTTGACGGCACTAGCACAGATACGCAGTATTTT.

This clonotype was detected a few times. This chain connects TRBV4-3 to TRBJ2-7; a possible D gene is TRBD2 (6 bases). Germline V gene lookup returns CDR1 LGHNA and CDR2 YSLEER. V was clipped by 0 bases and J by 2 bases, with 11 bases between them. This CDR3 has 15 amino acids. Written as DNA, the CDR3 is TGCGCCAGCAGCCAAGAGGCTAGCGTCACCTACGAGCAGTACTTC. Translating it yields CASSQEASVTYEQYF.

As for this clonotype: A single base separates this from a much larger clone, so it may be a read error. The V and J genes are TRBV6-6 and TRBJ2-5; D might be TRBD2 (7 bases). The germline gives CDR1 MNHNY, CDR2 SVGAGI (reference sequence). This CDR3 contains 15 residues. The CDR3 DNA reads as TGTGCCAGCAGTTTCCCCTTCGGGGGGCAAGAGTCCCAGTACTTC. Protein product: CASSFPFGGQESQYF.

The chain couples TRBV29-1 to TRBJ1-3; D call uncertain. V dropped 2 bases and J dropped 0 bases, with 8 bases sitting between them. Germline V CDR1 and CDR2: SQVTM, ANQGSEA. The CDR3 has 14 residues. The CDR3, as DNA: TGCAGCGTTGAATCGGTCAGCTCTGGAAACACCATATATTTT. Translating gives CSVESVSSGNTIYF.

This chain joins TRBV29-1 and TRBJ2-5; perhaps TRBD1 as D (5 bases). The CDR3 spans 16 residues. Trimming shortened V by 4 bases and J by 1 base, and 19 bases separated the two germline ends. Germline lookup yields CDR1 SQVTM and CDR2 ANQGSEA. The CDR3 nucleotides are TGCAGCGTTGTAGGGGTTGTCGGAGCGTTCCAAGAGACCCAGTACTTC. Amino acids: CSVVGVVGAFQETQYF.

Ten or more counts support this clonotype. V and J are TRBV12-3 or TRBV12-4 and TRBJ2-1; possible D gene TRBD1, 6 bases. The CDR3 consists of 16 residues. With 8 bases removed from V and 1 base from J, the gap between germline ends came to 18 bases. The CDR3 region has the DNA TGTGCCAGCGCTGGTGGGGGCGGAGCTTCCTACAATGAGCAGTTCTTC. Encoded protein: CASAGGGGASYNEQFF.

This clonotype occurred many times. V usage is TRBV7-2 and J usage is TRBJ2-6; no clear D. The V and J ends lost 6 bases and 0 bases respectively, with 18 bases between them. CDR1 is SGHTA and CDR2 is FQGNSA in the germline V gene. The CDR3 is 18 amino acids. CDR3 coding DNA: TGTGCCAGCAGTATACGGGCAGGCCCCTACTCTGGGGCCAACGTCCTGACTTTC. This gives the protein CASSIRAGPYSGANVLTF.

This clonotype occurred many times. The J gene is TRBJ2-4, the V gene TRBV5-1; D is unresolved. V dropped 4 bases and J dropped 8 bases, with 19 bases sitting between them. Per the germline V gene, CDR1 is SGHRS and CDR2 is YFSETQ. CDR3 length: 15 residues. The CDR3 bases are TGCGCCAGCAGCCGACTCCCGGAGCGAGAGCACATTCAGTACTTC. Protein sequence: CASSRLPEREHIQYF.

This clonotype was counted ten times or more. V gene TRBV11-3 combines with J gene TRBJ2-1; a possible D gene is TRBD1 (6 bases). CDR3 length equals 15 residues. Germline V gives CDR1 SGHNT, CDR2 YENEEA. Trimming stripped 5 bases from V and 8 bases from J, with 19 bases between. CDR3 region: CASSHGILGADEQFF. The DNA of the CDR3 is TGTGCCAGCAGCCATGGAATATTGGGGGCCGATGAGCAGTTCTTC.

This clonotype was picked up many times. CDR3 region: CSASVDRLSSNTQYF. For the CDR3, the DNA is TGCAGTGCTAGCGTCGACAGGCTTAGCTCTAATACGCAGTATTTT. The genes are TRBV20-1 and TRBJ2-3; D might be TRBD1 (6 bases). Trimming took off 3 bases at V and 7 bases at J, with 20 bases between the two ends. Germline values: CDR1 DFQATT, CDR2 SNEGSKA (reference sequence). The CDR3 runs to 15 residues.

The sample holds many counts of this clonotype. The V gene is TRBV12-3 or TRBV12-4, the J gene TRBJ2-5; 9 positions agree with TRBD1. This CDR3 is built from 14 residues. J gave up 5 bases and V 6 bases, and 7 bases lay outside the gene matches. The CDR3 DNA reads as TGTGCCAGCAGGATAAGGGACAGGGATGAGACCCAGTACTTC. Amino acids: CASRIRDRDETQYF.

This chain links TRBV29-1 with TRBJ2-1; D is unresolved. The CDR3 is 15 residues long. V was clipped by 0 bases and J by 3 bases, with 12 bases between them. The germline CDR1 and CDR2 sequences are SQVTM and ANQGSEA. CDR3 protein: CSVEEDRRVYNEQFF. The CDR3 nucleotides are TGCAGCGTTGAAGAGGACCGACGAGTCTACAATGAGCAGTTCTTC.

The chain joins TRBV6-5 to TRBJ2-2; 9 positions match TRBD1. Per the germline V gene, CDR1 is MNHEY and CDR2 is SVGAGI. This CDR3 comprises 14 residues. V lost 6 bases and J lost 3; bases outside the gene matches: 2. CDR3 protein: CASRGTGYTGELFF. In nucleotides, the CDR3 is TGTGCCAGCAGGGGGACAGGGTACACCGGGGAGCTGTTTTTT.

This clonotype has at least ten counts. The chain combines TRBV7-9 with TRBJ2-2; 11 bases agree with TRBD2. The V segment lost 1 base and the J segment 5 bases; nucleotides outside the gene matches: 0. This CDR3 region has 15 residues. Germline V gene sequence: CDR1 SEHNR, CDR2 FQNEAQ (reference sequence). The CDR3 DNA reads TGTGCCAGCAGCTTAGGACTAGCGGGAACCGGGGAGCTGTTTTTT. This sequence encodes CASSLGLAGTGELFF.

Ten or more counts support this clonotype. The V call is TRBV29-1, the J call TRBJ2-7, with 8 bases aligning to TRBD1. Germline V gives CDR1 SQVTM, CDR2 ANQGSEA. The V gene end was trimmed by 4 bases and the J gene end by 6 bases; junction bases not matched to a gene: 11. This CDR3 comprises 14 residues. CDR3 residues: CSVGPRQGAGEQYF. The CDR3 bases are TGCAGCGTTGGCCCCCGGCAGGGGGCGGGCGAGCAGTACTTC.